These 16 T cell receptor beta chains were all obtained from the same sample, sequenced in a study of blood T cell repertoires in COVID-19. TCRdb keeps only in-frame clones here, not all; method: immunoSEQ multiplex PCR. The repertoire includes about 180,000 clones, approximately 89% of them detected once, and 6.2% sits in the top ten. Source material: PBMCs or T cells enriched from blood (not recorded which). The receptors here all came from a man aged 40-49 years who had recovered from COVID-19.

This clone was seen just once. The rearrangement joins TRBV5-4 to TRBJ1-2; TRBD1 is a possible D gene (5 bases). V lost 0 bases and J lost 8, with 14 bases in between. This CDR3 region has 14 residues. CDR1 is SGHNT and CDR2 is YYREEE in the germline V gene (reference sequence). CDR3 sequence (DNA): TGTGCCAGCAGCTTGGAAAGGCAGGGCAGAGGCTACACCTTC. Translation: CASSLERQGRGYTF.

The V call is TRBV5-1, the J call TRBJ1-2; TRBD1 might be the D (6 bases). The CDR3 runs 14 residues. The V end lost 3 bases, the J end lost 7 bases, and 16 bases lay between the germline ends. Germline lookup yields CDR1 SGHRS and CDR2 YFSETQ. The CDR3 spells CASSSNRDISGYTF. CDR3 DNA sequence: TGCGCCAGCAGCTCCAACCGGGACATTTCTGGCTACACCTTC.

The V gene is TRBV27, the J gene TRBJ2-5, with D tentatively TRBD1 (7 bases). Trimming removed 6 bases from V and 3 bases from J, with 23 bases in between. This CDR3 spans 17 amino acids. CDR1 is MNHEY and CDR2 is SMNVEV in the germline V gene (reference sequence). DNA of the CDR3: TGTGCCAGCAGAATGGGGAGGACAGGTCGAGTTGAAGAGACCCAGTACTTC. Translating gives CASRMGRTGRVEETQYF.

This CDR3 is CASSKPSSGRAGSYEQYF. The CDR3 nucleotides are TGTGCCAGCAGCAAACCATCTAGCGGGAGGGCCGGGTCCTACGAGCAGTACTTC. The chain employs TRBV21-1 and TRBJ2-7; the table's D call, TRBD2, has no DNA check behind it. TRBV21-1 is a documented pseudogene. The CDR3 extends over 18 amino acids.

This rearrangement joins TRBV5-1 to TRBJ2-7, with 8 bases fitting TRBD1. The CDR3 sequence is 14 residues long. Germline values: CDR1 SGHRS, CDR2 YFSETQ. V was clipped by 4 bases and J by 3 bases; unmatched bases: 6. Here the CDR3 DNA reads TGCGCCAGCAGCGCAGGGGGCGTAGGCTACGAGCAGTACTTC. Protein: CASSAGGVGYEQYF.

A single count supports this clone. This chain joins TRBV7-3 and TRBJ1-1; D is possibly TRBD1 (6 bases). Trimming took 0 bases from V and 1 from J, leaving 9 bases between them. CDR3 length: 15 residues. CDR1 is SGHTA, CDR2 FQGTGA, per germline. The CDR3 reads CASSLTAGANTEAFF. The CDR3 DNA is TGTGCCAGCAGCTTAACAGCAGGGGCGAACACTGAAGCTTTCTTT.

This clone was seen a single time. The gene calls are TRBV24-1 and TRBJ1-1; D call uncertain. Trimming took off 1 base at V and 1 base at J, with 3 bases between the two ends. This CDR3 is 13 amino acids long. Germline CDR1 and CDR2: KGHDR and SFDVKD. CDR3 sequence reads: CATSDFGNTEAFF. In DNA, the CDR3 is TGTGCCACCAGTGATTTCGGGAACACTGAAGCTTTCTTT.

This chain uses TRBV5-8 with TRBJ2-7; TRBD2 agrees at 13 bases. Germline-derived CDR1 and CDR2 are SGHTS and YDEGEE. There are 17 residues in the CDR3. The trim removed 4 bases at V and 4 bases at J, leaving 11 bases unmatched. CDR3 sequence reads: CASSRGWTSGSRYEQYF. The CDR3 DNA reads TGTGCCAGCAGCCGTGGGTGGACTAGCGGGAGTAGGTACGAGCAGTACTTC.

The gene calls are TRBV25-1 and TRBJ1-3; D remains unclear. Germline assignment: CDR1 MGHDK and CDR2 SYGVNS. This CDR3 comprises 14 residues. Trimming took 4 bases from V and 0 from J, leaving 7 bases between them. In DNA, the CDR3 is TGTGCCAGCAGTGGAGATTTCTCTGGAAACACCATATATTTT. Its protein product is CASSGDFSGNTIYF.

This rearrangement joins TRBV19 to TRBJ1-6; weak D call: TRBD1 (5 bases). This CDR3 has 15 residues. Per the germline V gene, CDR1 is LNHDA and CDR2 is SQIVND (reference sequence). Between the trimmed V and J ends, which lost 7 bases and 7 bases, there was a span of 17 bases. The CDR3 is CASTLVGGDNSPLHF. CDR3 nucleotide sequence: TGTGCCAGTACCCTTGTGGGGGGGGACAATTCACCCCTCCACTTT.

The chain links TRBV30 to TRBJ1-1, with D possibly matching TRBD1 (6 bases). The CDR3 spans 14 residues. Germline CDR1 reads GTSNPN; CDR2 reads SVGIG (reference sequence). Trimming took 4 bases from V and 11 from J, leaving 23 bases between them. CDR3 DNA sequence: TGTGCCTGGACCGAGACCTCAGGGGTCCCTCCGGCTTTCTTT. This encodes CAWTETSGVPPAFF.

The chain combines TRBV27 with TRBJ1-2, with a possible D match to TRBD1 (5 bases). V shed 2 bases and J shed 4 bases, with 26 bases lying between them. The CDR3 is 19 residues long. Germline CDR1 MNHEY, CDR2 SMNVEV (reference sequence). The CDR3 DNA reads as TGTGCCAGCAGTTTAAGGGGAGGAGGGCAGGTATCATCTTTCTATGGCTACACCTTC. Residues: CASSLRGGGQVSSFYGYTF.

The chain has TRBV3-1 (or the pseudogene TRBV3-2) and TRBJ1-4; 12 nucleotides align to TRBD1. V shed 4 bases and J 8 bases; nucleotides not matched to a gene: 8. The CDR3 totals 16 residues. Germline V gene data show CDR1 as LGHDT and CDR2 as YNNKEL (reference sequence). The DNA for the CDR3 is TGTGCCAGCAGCCCCTGGGACAGGGGGCAAGTAGAAAAACTGTTTTTT. Protein: CASSPWDRGQVEKLFF.

The chain employs TRBV5-5 and TRBJ1-1, with TRBD1 identical over 8 bases. The V gene end was trimmed by 2 bases and the J gene end by 3 bases; junction bases not matched to a gene: 6. The CDR3 has 15 residues. Looked up from germline, CDR1 is SGHKS and CDR2 is YYEKEE (reference sequence). As DNA, the CDR3 is TGTGCCAGCAGCTTTTGGACAGGGTCAGACACTGAAGCTTTCTTT. Amino acid sequence: CASSFWTGSDTEAFF.

This chain joins TRBV11-3 and TRBJ1-3; 9 positions agree with TRBD1. This CDR3 has 14 amino acids. CDR1 is SGHNT and CDR2 is YENEEA in the germline V gene. V was clipped by 5 bases and J by 5 bases; unmatched bases: 4. The CDR3 loop is CASSDRGGRNTIYF. DNA for the CDR3: TGTGCCAGCAGCGACAGGGGGGGACGAAACACCATATATTTT.

The chain uses TRBV18 and TRBJ1-2; 8 bases align to TRBD1. This CDR3 has 15 amino acids. Germline trimming cut 6 bases from V and 0 bases from J; bases unmatched to any gene: 6. The germline V gene has CDR1 KGHSH and CDR2 LQKENI. The DNA for the CDR3 is TGTGCCAGCTCCCTCGGACAGGGCGCTAACTATGGCTACACCTTC. Translated: CASSLGQGANYGYTF.